This T cell receptor beta chain originates from a study of cytomegalovirus exposure and HLA in healthy donors. Study details: From donors who were HLA-typed, an early data release held 70 million to 90 million unique TCRs.

Both 60 Vbeta primers and 13 Jbeta primers went into the PCR. Profiling relied on immunoSEQ multiplex PCR, and the TCRdb table lists in-frame clones only, not all of them. This sample has 150,000 to 180,000 clones; roughly 83% occur once, and the top ten carry approximately 8%. Study outcomes and limitations: Later analysis demonstrated an association between a missense DCLRE1C variant and TCR beta V- and J-gene trimming.

To note about this clone: Its cognate antigen is unknown.

The CDR3 has 14 amino acids. Germline CDR1 and CDR2: MGHRA and YSYEKL. The V and J ends lost 0 bases and 6 bases, in that order; junction bases with no gene match: 4. The specimen was PBMCs. The V call is TRBV4-1, the J call TRBJ2-7, with TRBD1 identical over 8 bases. The sequence was obtained from a man between 25 and 39 years old in good health and CMV-seropositive. The CDR3 DNA is TGCGCCAGCAGCCAAGATCCAGACAGGGGCGAGCAGTACTTC. Protein product: CASSQDPDRGEQYF.